This TCR beta chain emerged from a study of Graves' ophthalmopathy and Graves' hyperthyroidism. Overall study: Cases classed as stable hyperthyroidism had no ophthalmopathy within 18 months of follow-up.

The CDR3 totals 10 residues. Germline loops: CDR1 DFQATT, CDR2 SNEGSKA (reference sequence). Trimming pared 3 bases from V and 8 bases from J, leaving 7 bases between. Amplification from RNA transcripts yielded the TCR beta CDR3 regions. HTBI primers were employed in first-round RT-PCR, then a second-round multiplex PCR followed. MiXCR, applied by TCRdb to the multiplex PCR reads, yields one record per CDR3 protein. The table lists 500,000 to 700,000 distinct CDR3 sequences, 35% to 45% of them singletons. The chain carries TRBV20-1 and TRBJ1-2; D uncertain. Input material: peripheral blood or thyroid tissue (not recorded which). The sequence was collected from an adult man with Graves' hyperthyroidism. DNA for the CDR3: TGCAGTGCTAGGGCCGTCGGCTACACCTTC. The encoded protein is CSARAVGYTF.